Listed below are T cell receptor beta chains from one sample, sequenced in a study of T cells expressing NK-cell markers. Following a re-call of the 5' RACE reads, TCRdb has one entry per CDR3 protein and lacks DNA. The record lists around 260,000 distinct CDR3 sequences, of which the ten most abundant hold more than 3.5%. Sequences were obtained from blood T cells: a sorted CD56 or NKG2C T cell subset, CD4+ or CD8+ T cells, or bulk PBMC T cells (not recorded which). These receptor sequences come from a woman between 18 and 70 years old in good health. Each CDR3 is given with its conserved first and last residue.

v_gene	len	j_gene	CDR3aa
TRBV25-1	14	TRBJ1-1	CASTPLGQGTEAFF
TRBV15	16	TRBJ2-1	CATSRTLDRVNNEQFF
TRBV12-3/TRBV12-4	13	TRBJ2-5	CASSRQPVETQYF
TRBV24-1	15	TRBJ1-1	CATSDPKTGHTEAFF
TRBV6-1	15	TRBJ2-3	CASSPGWSVTDTQYF
TRBV20-1	16	TRBJ2-1	CSARDWGSRKRVEQFF
TRBV5-5	16	TRBJ2-2	CASSHTSGGYTGELFF
TRBV12-3/TRBV12-4	16	TRBJ1-3	CASSLGGKVVGNTIYF
TRBV12-3/TRBV12-4	15	TRBJ1-1	CATMGAGPKETEAFF
TRBV29-1	11	TRBJ1-1	CSVGGQTEAFF
TRBV6-2/TRBV6-3	13	TRBJ2-7	CASSYIGSYEQYF
TRBV11-2	18	TRBJ2-2	CASSLGPMWEANTGELFF
TRBV3-1	13	TRBJ2-1	CASSPGRINEQFF
TRBV6-5	14	TRBJ1-1	CASSYSSSGTEAFF
TRBV7-3	15	TRBJ2-3	CASSLNVGQGDTQYF
TRBV27	14	TRBJ2-5	CASSSRDGQETQYF
TRBV28	17	TRBJ2-3	CASSLGLAGRFTDTQYF
TRBV12-3/TRBV12-4	16	TRBJ1-5	CASRVQGAVSNQPQHF
TRBV7-6	13	TRBJ2-5	CASSSGGRETQYF
TRBV28	14	TRBJ2-7	CASTDGQATYEQYF
TRBV19	15	TRBJ2-6	CASSKDRTGANVLTF
TRBV6-1	13	TRBJ2-1	CASTGGKGIEQFF
TRBV7-9	17	TRBJ2-1	CASSFLAPGQGRHEQFF
TRBV9	15	TRBJ1-4	CASSVDGTGNEKLFF
TRBV29-1	14	TRBJ2-1	CSVSRGGSYNEQFF
TRBV29-1	12	TRBJ2-5	CSVVSGIETQYF
TRBV27	14	TRBJ2-2	CASSVSRTERELFF
TRBV19	13	TRBJ1-1	CASIVGVNTEAFF
TRBV12-3/TRBV12-4	14	TRBJ2-4	CASREGLAENIQYF
TRBV7-2	16	TRBJ2-5	CASSPRPRGGGETQYF
TRBV4-2	15	TRBJ2-5	CASSPRTGREETQYF
TRBV20-1	15	TRBJ2-1	CSARAGTSEYNEQFF
TRBV6-5	15	TRBJ2-2	CASSYGRLNTGELFF
TRBV5-1	14	TRBJ2-3	CASSSSYSTDTQYF
TRBV10-1	13	TRBJ2-3	CASRDPNTDTQYF
TRBV12-3/TRBV12-4	14	TRBJ2-2	CASTGGSGTGELFF
TRBV7-2	14	TRBJ2-1	CASSHQGATNEQFF
TRBV4-3	16	TRBJ2-3	CASSQSVQGRPDTQYF
TRBV6-5	15	TRBJ1-5	CASSYGQNSNQPQHF
TRBV5-1	13	TRBJ2-7	CASSYRGSTAQYF
TRBV7-3	13	TRBJ2-3	CASSPGFADTQYF
TRBV3-1	15	TRBJ1-6	CASSHGTGGNSPLHF
TRBV20-1	17	TRBJ2-3	CSARVKTGGKGADTQYF
TRBV10-3	15	TRBJ2-3	CAISDRDGPTDTQYF
TRBV6-2/TRBV6-3	15	TRBJ2-7	CASSPTGSRTYEQYF
TRBV12-3/TRBV12-4	12	TRBJ1-5	CASRRGLQPQHF
TRBV19	15	TRBJ2-1	CASKNPGKMYNEQFF
TRBV18	16	TRBJ1-4	CASSSNTGSANEKLFF
TRBV21-1	18	TRBJ2-2	CASSKPFLATRPTGELFF
TRBV29-1	12	TRBJ2-3	CSVSSGTDTQYF
TRBV9	15	TRBJ2-7	CASSVRVDPAYEQYF
TRBV5-1	15	TRBJ1-3	CASSLTGDSGNTIYF
TRBV2	14	TRBJ1-6	CASSEERQNSPLHF
TRBV28	20	TRBJ2-3	CASILTGTSGIIGGTDTQYF
TRBV7-3	15	TRBJ2-1	CASSLGQGNYNEQFF
TRBV5-1	15	TRBJ1-2	CASSLDPSERDGYTF
TRBV20-1	14	TRBJ2-7	CSARGFRVDYEQYF
TRBV7-2	14	TRBJ2-1	CASSPGPSYNEQFF
TRBV5-5	13	TRBJ2-2	CASSQGSTGELFF